Shown below are 25 T cell receptor beta chains from a single sample sequenced in a study of blood T cells in healthy people across ages. With a J-beta primer mix and a sample-barcoded 5' primer, a second PCR ran 7 to 11 cycles. TCRdb recomputed calls from the 5' RACE reads with MiXCR, one row per CDR3 protein. The table lists about 1.4 million distinct CDR3 sequences, around 59% of them singletons. The sequenced material came from blood. Receptor source: a young man in good health.

This sequence joins TRBV27 and TRBJ2-2; D may be TRBD2 (5 bases). In germline, CDR1 is MNHEY, CDR2 SMNVEV (reference sequence). The CDR3 is 16 amino acids. Between the trimmed V and J ends, which lost 6 bases and 1 base, there was a span of 15 bases. Here the CDR3 DNA reads TGTGCCAGCAGCCCCGGCTGGGAGCTGAACACCGGGGAGCTGTTTTTT. Protein product: CASSPGWELNTGELFF.

The chain is built from TRBV12-3 or TRBV12-4 and TRBJ2-3; tentative D call: TRBD1 (6 bases). The CDR3 runs to 15 residues. V dropped 7 bases and J dropped 2 bases, with 16 bases sitting between them. CDR3: CASKLSGTYTDTQYF. The CDR3 nucleotides read TGTGCCAGCAAACTCTCCGGGACATACACAGATACGCAGTATTTT.

V is TRBV12-3 or TRBV12-4 and J is TRBJ2-5, with D perhaps TRBD2 (6 bases). The CDR3 has 14 amino acids. V dropped 7 bases and J dropped 7 bases, with 19 bases sitting between them. The CDR3 DNA follows: TGTGCCAGCACCCTGGGACTCCCTAGTGGGACCCAGTACTTC. Translated, it gives CASTLGLPSGTQYF.

A remark on this clonotype: Its ends do not fully match the called genes, so a read error is possible. The rearrangement joins TRBV4-3 to TRBJ1-2; the match to TRBD1 covers 7 bases. Germline assignment: CDR1 LGHNA and CDR2 YSLEER. The CDR3 is 12 amino acids. The CDR3 here is CACSDRTGGYTF. Written as DNA, the CDR3 is TGCGCCTGCAGCGACCGGACAGGCGGCTACACCTTC.

The chain uses TRBV7-2 and TRBJ2-5, with 9 bases aligning to TRBD2. The junction had 8 bases not matched to a gene; V was cut back by 2 bases and J by 1 base. Germline loops: CDR1 SGHTA, CDR2 FQGNSA. The length of the CDR3 is 17 residues. The CDR3 DNA reads as TGTGCCAGCAGCTTAATCCCCAGCGGGGGGCCCCAAGAGACCCAGTACTTC. The encoded protein is CASSLIPSGGPQETQYF.

The CDR3 DNA follows: TGTGCCTGGAGTAGGAGAGAGCCTCCTGGTGAAGAGACCCAGTACTTC. Protein sequence: CAWSRREPPGEETQYF. The chain employs TRBV30 and TRBJ2-5; D is unresolved. The germline V and J ends were trimmed by 2 bases and 3 bases, with 19 bases remaining between them. The germline CDR1 and CDR2 sequences are GTSNPN and SVGIG (reference sequence). This CDR3 has 16 residues.

This clonotype came up a few times. The chain joins TRBV6-1 to TRBJ2-6; the D is unclear. CDR3 length equals 14 residues. CDR1 and CDR2 (germline): MNHNS, SASEGT. The V gene lost 10 bases and the J gene lost 0 bases, with 10 bases spanning the gap. CDR3 amino acids: CATDRPSGANVLTF. CDR3 DNA: TGTGCCACCGACCGACCCTCTGGGGCCAACGTCCTGACTTTC.

This chain joins TRBV4-3 and TRBJ2-7; 9 nucleotides match TRBD2. TRBJ2-5 matches the DNA end more closely, so the J call is doubtful. CDR1 LGHNA and CDR2 YSLEER come from the germline V gene. CDR3 length: 17 residues. CDR3 bases: TGCGCCAGCAGCCAAGAGGTCATTGGACTAGCGCGCGAGACCCAGTACTTC. This gives the protein CASSQEVIGLARETQYF.

The DNA of the CDR3 is TGTGCCAGCAGCCAAGTGGTAGCGGGACTCACAGATACGCAGTATTTT. Protein: CASSQVVAGLTDTQYF. V usage is TRBV3-1 and J usage is TRBJ2-3; 8 bases match TRBD2. With 1 base clipped from V and 2 bases from J, the junction kept 5 bases outside the gene matches. This CDR3 has 16 residues. CDR1 is LGHDT, CDR2 YNNKEL, per germline (reference sequence).

This clonotype was seen a few times. The V and J genes are TRBV7-9 and TRBJ2-7; no firm D call. The length of the CDR3 is 12 residues. Looked up from germline, CDR1 is SEHNR and CDR2 is FQNEAQ (reference sequence). Trimming removed 2 bases at V and 6 bases at J, with 8 bases between. The DNA for the CDR3 is TGTGCCAGCAGCTTACAGACCTCCGAGCAGTACTTC. Translation: CASSLQTSEQYF.

CDR3 protein: CASSEPTRGDYGYTF. The CDR3 DNA reads TGTGCCAGCAGTGAACCCACCAGGGGGGACTATGGCTACACCTTC. The chain employs TRBV25-1 and TRBJ1-2, with 7 bases aligning to TRBD1. The CDR3 has 15 amino acids. The germline V gene encodes CDR1 MGHDK and CDR2 SYGVNS. V was pared by 2 bases and J by 3 bases, with 6 bases of the junction left unmatched.

The gene calls are TRBV20-1 and TRBJ2-3; 11 bases are shared with TRBD2. The germline gives CDR1 DFQATT, CDR2 SNEGSKA (reference sequence). V gave up 3 bases and J gave up 2 bases; unmatched junction bases: 4. This CDR3 comprises 15 residues. The CDR3 region is CSASRLAGFTDTQYF. The CDR3 DNA reads as TGCAGTGCTAGTAGACTAGCGGGATTCACAGATACGCAGTATTTT.

In this sample, this clonotype turned up once. One end of the junction varies from germline; a read error may be responsible. This chain connects TRBV18 to TRBJ2-3, with 12 positions matching TRBD1. CDR1 and CDR2 (germline): KGHSH, LQKENI. The CDR3 is 14 residues long. The CDR3 loop is CASSPGQGAETQYF. The CDR3 coding sequence is TGTGCCAGCTCACCGGGACAGGGGGCAGAGACGCAGTATTTT. The entire variable domain, with the rest obtained from reference TRBV18 and TRBJ2-3, is as follows: NAGVMQNPRHLVRRRGQEARLRCSPMKGHSHVYWYRQLPEEGLKFMVYLQKENIIDESGMPKERFSAEFPKEGPSILRIQQVVRGDSAAYFCASSPGQGAETQYFGPGTRLTVL.

This sequence joins TRBV7-9 and TRBJ1-1, with D perhaps TRBD1 (5 bases). V shed 8 bases and J shed 2 bases, with 9 bases lying between them. Looked up from germline, CDR1 is SEHNR and CDR2 is FQNEAQ (reference sequence). There are 12 residues in the CDR3. The DNA of the CDR3 is TGTGCCAGCCAGGGAGTTAACACTGAAGCTTTCTTT. It translates to CASQGVNTEAFF.

This clonotype appeared a few times. The chain is built from TRBV5-1 and TRBJ2-1, with TRBD1 identical over 8 bases. The germline V gene has CDR1 SGHRS and CDR2 YFSETQ. This CDR3 is 15 amino acids long. The trim removed 2 bases at V and 5 bases at J, leaving 6 bases unmatched. CDR3 protein: CASSFLGQGDNEQFF. In DNA form, the CDR3 reads TGCGCCAGCAGCTTTCTAGGACAGGGAGACAATGAGCAGTTCTTC.

To note about this clonotype: The germline gene is not matched at one end of the junction; a read error may be the cause. The V and J genes are TRBV4-2 and TRBJ2-1; D unclear. The CDR3 extends over 14 amino acids. Germline lookup yields CDR1 LGHNA and CDR2 YNFKEQ. CDR3 DNA: TGTGCCAGCACCCAAGAGCAGCTATACAATGAGCAGTTCTTC. Protein sequence: CASTQEQLYNEQFF.

This clonotype showed up just a few times. This rearrangement joins TRBV20-1 to TRBJ2-1; D ambiguous. Between the trimmed V and J ends, which lost 1 base and 6 bases, there was a span of 16 bases. The germline V gene has CDR1 DFQATT and CDR2 SNEGSKA (reference sequence). The CDR3 has 15 amino acids. CDR3 DNA sequence: TGCAGTGCTAGAGGGCACCCAGGCGCCCCCAATGAGCAGTTCTTC. Translation gives CSARGHPGAPNEQFF.

V gene TRBV4-2 combines with J gene TRBJ2-7; 11 bases map to TRBD2. CDR3 length: 16 residues. V lost 0 bases to trimming and J lost 4 bases; unmatched junction nucleotides: 5. The germline V gene encodes CDR1 LGHNA and CDR2 YNFKEQ. As DNA, the CDR3 is TGTGCCAGCAGCCAAGATGGGACTAGCGGACCGTACGAGCAGTACTTC. It specifies CASSQDGTSGPYEQYF.

Written as DNA, the CDR3 is TGTGCCAGCAGTTTTGCGGGCAGCACCTACGAGCAGTACTTC. It specifies CASSFAGSTYEQYF. The chain joins TRBV27 to TRBJ2-7, with D perhaps TRBD2 (5 bases). The CDR3 contains 14 residues. V was cut by 3 bases and J by 2 bases, with 11 bases left in between. CDR1 is MNHEY, CDR2 SMNVEV, per germline (reference sequence).

This rearrangement joins TRBV28 to TRBJ2-5; D uncertain. There are 13 residues in the CDR3. Trimming cost V 3 bases and J 4 bases, with 9 bases left between them. CDR1 is MDHEN and CDR2 is SYDVKM in the germline V gene. The CDR3 sequence is CASSFSVRETQYF. In nucleotides, the CDR3 is TGTGCCAGCAGTTTCTCGGTGCGAGAGACCCAGTACTTC.

This rearrangement joins TRBV2 to TRBJ2-7, with D maybe TRBD2 (5 bases). This CDR3 is built from 14 residues. The V gene's germline CDR1 is SNHLY and CDR2 FYNNEI. The V end was cut by 0 bases, the J end by 3 bases, with 9 bases between. The CDR3 sequence: CASSEAPGIYEQYF. The CDR3 nucleotides are TGTGCCAGCAGTGAAGCTCCCGGGATCTACGAGCAGTACTTC.

The chain joins TRBV5-5 to TRBJ2-7, with 7 nucleotides matching TRBD1. V lost 4 bases and J lost 1; bases outside the gene matches: 11. Germline lookup yields CDR1 SGHKS and CDR2 YYEKEE (reference sequence). The CDR3 length is 16 residues. The CDR3 DNA follows: TGTGCCAGCAGCCGAGGGACAGTAGCCGCTTCCTACGAGCAGTACTTC. It encodes CASSRGTVAASYEQYF.

The genes are TRBV2 and TRBJ1-1; TRBD1 matches at 9 bases. This CDR3 spans 15 amino acids. Germline trimming cut 6 bases from V and 5 bases from J; bases unmatched to any gene: 10. Germline lookup yields CDR1 SNHLY and CDR2 FYNNEI. Here the CDR3 reads CASRIPGQGRTEAFF. DNA of the CDR3: TGTGCCAGCAGAATCCCGGGACAGGGAAGGACTGAAGCTTTCTTT.

The V and J genes are TRBV12-3 or TRBV12-4 and TRBJ2-5; 9 nucleotides agree with TRBD2. This CDR3 spans 15 amino acids. The V gene end was trimmed by 7 bases and the J gene end by 11 bases; junction bases not matched to a gene: 17. The CDR3 loop reads CASTPGTSQFKEQYF. CDR3 in DNA: TGTGCCAGCACTCCCGGGACTAGCCAATTCAAGGAGCAGTACTTC.

This chain joins TRBV27 and TRBJ2-7; maybe TRBD2 (6 bases). Germline CDR1 is MNHEY and CDR2 is SMNVEV (reference sequence). The length of the CDR3 is 15 residues. V was cut by 2 bases and J by 7 bases, with 18 bases left in between. The CDR3 sequence is CASSLGGMSNNEQYF. The CDR3, as DNA: TGTGCCAGCAGTTTAGGGGGGATGAGCAACAATGAGCAGTACTTC.